This TCR beta chain stems from a study of T cell changes during pregnancy in multiple sclerosis. Here immunoSEQ multiplex PCR was the method, and the copy in TCRdb shows in-frame clones only, minus some. The top ten clones hold around 0.46% of a sample with about 130,000 clones, around 95% of them seen once. The CDR3 covers 13 residues. After removal of 6 bases from V and 11 bases from J, the junction contained 12 bases not matched to a gene. Germline loops: CDR1 SNHLY, CDR2 FYNNEI. This specimen was peripheral blood, taken after pregnancy. This chain links TRBV2 with TRBJ2-7, with 8 positions matching TRBD1. The source is a female donor with multiple sclerosis, enrolled in a pregnancy study. The CDR3 here is CASSLDKLTGEYF. In nucleotides, the CDR3 is TGTGCCAGCAGCCTCGACAAACTGACAGGGGAGTACTTC.